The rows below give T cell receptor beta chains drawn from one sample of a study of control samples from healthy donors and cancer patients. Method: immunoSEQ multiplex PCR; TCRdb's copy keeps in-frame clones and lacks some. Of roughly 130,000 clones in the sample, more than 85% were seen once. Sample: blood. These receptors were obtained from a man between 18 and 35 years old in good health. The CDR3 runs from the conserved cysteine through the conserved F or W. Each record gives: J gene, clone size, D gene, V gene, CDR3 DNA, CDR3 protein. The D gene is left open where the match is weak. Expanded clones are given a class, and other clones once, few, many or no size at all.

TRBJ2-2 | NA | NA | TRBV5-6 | TGTGCCAGCAGCTTGGTCAGGGAGAACACCGGGGAGCTGTTTTTT | CASSLVRENTGELFF
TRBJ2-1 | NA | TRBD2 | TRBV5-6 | TGTGCCAGCAGCTTGGTTTCACTAGCGGGTTACGGTGAGCAGTTCTTC | CASSLVSLAGYGEQFF
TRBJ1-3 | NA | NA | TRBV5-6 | TGTGCCAGCAGCTTGGCAGGGACCGGAAACACCATATATTTT | CASSLAGTGNTIYF
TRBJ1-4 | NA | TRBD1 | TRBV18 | TGTGCCAGCTCCGAGGACAGGGGAGTTGAAAAACTGTTTTTT | CASSEDRGVEKLFF
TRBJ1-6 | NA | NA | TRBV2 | TGTGCCAGCAGTGCTCGAGGACAGCAGGATTCACCCCTCCACTTT | CASSARGQQDSPLHF
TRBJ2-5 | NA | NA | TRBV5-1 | TGCGCCAGCAGCACCGGACCGATAGGAGAGACCCAGTACTTC | CASSTGPIGETQYF
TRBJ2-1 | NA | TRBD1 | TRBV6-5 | TGTGCCAGCAGCGCTCCGGGACAGGGGGCTGTTGAGCAGTTCTTC | CASSAPGQGAVEQFF
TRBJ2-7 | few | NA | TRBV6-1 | TGTGCCAGCAGTGAAGATGGGGCCTATAACGAGCAGTACTTC | CASSEDGAYNEQYF
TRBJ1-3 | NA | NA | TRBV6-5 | TGTGCCAGTTGCTCGAGGGCGAACTCTGGAAACACCATATATTTT | CASCSRANSGNTIYF
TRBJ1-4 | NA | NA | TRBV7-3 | TGTGCCAGCAGCTTGTGGGGTCCTAATAATGGGAATGAAAAACTGTTTTTT | CASSLWGPNNGNEKLFF
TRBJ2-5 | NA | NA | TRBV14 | TGTGCCAGCAGCCCAGGGGTCCGAGAGACCCAGTACTTC | CASSPGVRETQYF
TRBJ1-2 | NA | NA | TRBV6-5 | TGTGCCAGCACGCCCTACACAGGGCACTATGGCTACACCTTC | CASTPYTGHYGYTF
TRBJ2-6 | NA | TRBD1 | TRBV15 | TGTGCCACCAGCAGAGATGGCAGGGGGTTTGGGGCCAACGTCCTGACTTTC | CATSRDGRGFGANVLTF
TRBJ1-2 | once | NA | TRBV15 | TGTGCCACCAGCAGAGATCTTGGGCTTCGTGGCTACACCTTC | CATSRDLGLRGYTF
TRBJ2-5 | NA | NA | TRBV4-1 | TGCGCCAGCAGCCAGCAGGGTCGGGAGACCCAGTACTTC | CASSQQGRETQYF
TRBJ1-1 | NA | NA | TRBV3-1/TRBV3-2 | TGTGCCAGCAGCCAAGCTGCCGGAGGAAACACTGAAGCTTTCTTT | CASSQAAGGNTEAFF
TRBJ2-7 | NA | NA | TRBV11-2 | TGTGCCAGCAGCTCAGTTAGGGGGGCGAGCTCCTACGAGCAGTACTTC | CASSSVRGASSYEQYF
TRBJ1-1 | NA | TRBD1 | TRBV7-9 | TGTGCCAGCAGCCTGACAGGGGGGACTGAAGCTTTCTTT | CASSLTGGTEAFF
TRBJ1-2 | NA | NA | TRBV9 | TGTGCCAGCTTCCGGGCGCCCTATGGCTACACCTTC | CASFRAPYGYTF
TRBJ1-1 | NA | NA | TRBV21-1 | TGTGCCAGCAGCCCCCAGGCTTTTTCCATGAACACTGAAGCTTTCTTT | CASSPQAFSMNTEAFF
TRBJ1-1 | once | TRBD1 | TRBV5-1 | TGCGCCAGCAGCTCGAGGACAGGGGGGAGCACTGAAGCTTTCTTT | CASSSRTGGSTEAFF
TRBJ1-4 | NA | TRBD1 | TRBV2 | TGTGCCAGCACGGGACAGTCAAATGAAAAACTGTTTTTT | CASTGQSNEKLFF
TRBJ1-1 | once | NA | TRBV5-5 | TGTGCCAGCAGCCACTCCGGGACGGTAAACACTGAAGCTTTCTTT | CASSHSGTVNTEAFF
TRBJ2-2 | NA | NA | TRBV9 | TGTGCCAGCAGCGGCAGGGGCGGGGAGCTGTTTTTT | CASSGRGGELFF
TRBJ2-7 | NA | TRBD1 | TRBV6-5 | TGTGCCAGCCAGGGACAGGGGGACGAGCAGTACTTC | CASQGQGDEQYF
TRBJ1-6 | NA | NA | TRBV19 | TGTGCCAGTAGTATGGGGGTATATTCACCCCTCCACTTT | CASSMGVYSPLHF
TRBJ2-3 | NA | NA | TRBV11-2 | TGTGCCAGCAGCCCCCTTGGGGGGTACGGCACAGATACGCAGTATTTT | CASSPLGGYGTDTQYF
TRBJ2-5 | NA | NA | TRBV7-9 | TGTGCCAGCAGCTTAGTAGGCGGGGACCAAGAGACCCAGTACTTC | CASSLVGGDQETQYF
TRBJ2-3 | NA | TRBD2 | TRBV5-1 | TGCGCCAGCAGCCCGACTAGCGGGGGAGATACGCAGTATTTT | CASSPTSGGDTQYF
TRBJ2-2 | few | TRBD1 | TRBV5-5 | TGTGCCAGCAGCGACAGGGGGCACACCGGGGAGCTGTTTTTT | CASSDRGHTGELFF
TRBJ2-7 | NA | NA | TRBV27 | TGTGCCAGCCCGTGGCAGGGTCCCTACGAGCAGTACTTC | CASPWQGPYEQYF
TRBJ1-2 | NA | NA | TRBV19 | TGTGCCAGTAGTATACAGGGGCATGGCTACACCTTC | CASSIQGHGYTF
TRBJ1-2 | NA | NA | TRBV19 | TGTGCCAGTAGTATAGGAGGGATACGGGGCTACACCTTC | CASSIGGIRGYTF
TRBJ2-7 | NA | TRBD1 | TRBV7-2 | TGTGCCAGCAGCCCCCGACAGGGCCCCTACGAGCAGTACTTC | CASSPRQGPYEQYF
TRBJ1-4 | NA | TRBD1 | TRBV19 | TGTGCCAGTAGTATCGGTTCCGGGACAGGGTTTGAAAAACTGTTTTTT | CASSIGSGTGFEKLFF
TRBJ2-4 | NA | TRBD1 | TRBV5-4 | TGTGCCAGCAGCTTGGCCATTGGGACAGGAAAAAACATTCAGTACTTC | CASSLAIGTGKNIQYF
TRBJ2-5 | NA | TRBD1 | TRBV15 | TGTGCCACCAGCAGACCCGGGACAGGGGAAGAGACCCAGTACTTC | CATSRPGTGEETQYF